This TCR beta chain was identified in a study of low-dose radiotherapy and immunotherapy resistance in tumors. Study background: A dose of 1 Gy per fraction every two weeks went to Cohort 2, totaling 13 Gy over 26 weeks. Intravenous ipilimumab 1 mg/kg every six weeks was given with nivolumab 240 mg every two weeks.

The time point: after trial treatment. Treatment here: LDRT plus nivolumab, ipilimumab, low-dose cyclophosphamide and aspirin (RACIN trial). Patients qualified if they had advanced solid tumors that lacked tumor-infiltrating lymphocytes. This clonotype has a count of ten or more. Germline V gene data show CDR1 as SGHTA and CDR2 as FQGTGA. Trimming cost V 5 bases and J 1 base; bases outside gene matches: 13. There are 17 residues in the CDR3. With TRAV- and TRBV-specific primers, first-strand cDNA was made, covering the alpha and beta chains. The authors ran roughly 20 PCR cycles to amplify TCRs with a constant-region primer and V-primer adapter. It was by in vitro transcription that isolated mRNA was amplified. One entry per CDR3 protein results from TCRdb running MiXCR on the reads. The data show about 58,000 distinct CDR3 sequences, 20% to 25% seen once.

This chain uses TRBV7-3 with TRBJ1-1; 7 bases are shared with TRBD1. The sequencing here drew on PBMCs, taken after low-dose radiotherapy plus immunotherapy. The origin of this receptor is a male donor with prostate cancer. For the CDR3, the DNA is TGTGCCAGCAGCCCGAGAACAGGGGACCCTTGGAACACTGAAGCTTTCTTT. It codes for CASSPRTGDPWNTEAFF. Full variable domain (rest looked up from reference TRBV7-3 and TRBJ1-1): GAGVSQTPSNKVTEKGKYVELRCDPISGHTALYWYRQSLGQGPEFLIYFQGTGAADDSGLPNDRFFAVRPEGSVSTLKIQRTERGDSAVYLCASSPRTGDPWNTEAFFGQGTRLTVV.